This entry lists 30 T cell receptor beta chains sequenced from one sample in a study of CD8 T cells in Susac syndrome. Random-hexamer reverse transcription was applied to roughly 0.5 to 1 ug RNA. MiXCR, applied by TCRdb to the immunoSEQ multiplex PCR reads, yields one record per CDR3 protein. The sample consists of around 200,000 distinct CDR3 sequences, roughly 94% of them appearing once. Sequenced: CD4+ T cells from PBMCs. The receptors here all came from a human donor with multiple sclerosis.

The chain links TRBV29-1 to TRBJ2-7, with a tentative D call TRBD2 (5 bases). Trimming pared 5 bases from V and 5 bases from J, leaving 10 bases between. There are 11 residues in the CDR3. The germline CDR1 and CDR2 sequences are SQVTM and ANQGSEA. The CDR3 DNA is TGCAGCGTTCGGGGAGTCCACGAGCAGTACTTC. It is translated as CSVRGVHEQYF.

The CDR3 here is CASRTTARLDTEAFF. CDR3 nucleotide sequence: TGTGCCAGTAGGACGACGGCGCGATTGGACACTGAAGCTTTCTTT. This chain links TRBV19 with TRBJ1-1, with D unclear. CDR1 is LNHDA, CDR2 SQIVND, per germline (reference sequence). The CDR3 covers 15 residues. Trimming took 6 bases from V and 3 from J, leaving 17 bases between them.

This chain connects TRBV20-1 to TRBJ2-1, with 7 bases identical to TRBD2. CDR1 DFQATT and CDR2 SNEGSKA come from the germline V gene (reference sequence). The CDR3 is made up of 15 amino acids. The junction had 17 bases not matched to a gene; V was cut back by 5 bases and J by 10 bases. The CDR3 nucleotides read TGCAGTGCTTTACTACCTAGCGGCGGTCCTCGGGAGCAGTTCTTC. The encoded protein is CSALLPSGGPREQFF.

The chain recombines TRBV20-1 with TRBJ1-2; TRBD1 matches at 7 bases. The ends lost 0 bases at V and 3 bases at J; junction bases unmatched: 7. Germline loops: CDR1 DFQATT, CDR2 SNEGSKA (reference sequence). CDR3 length: 15 residues. The CDR3 DNA reads TGCAGTGCTAGAGATGGGGGCACAGGGGACTATGGCTACACCTTC. Its protein product is CSARDGGTGDYGYTF.

This clonotype was counted ten times or more. The rearrangement joins TRBV12-3 or TRBV12-4 to TRBJ1-1; the D is unclear. The CDR3 covers 13 residues. V shed 0 bases and J shed 1 base, with 3 bases lying between them. For the CDR3, the DNA is TGTGCCAGCAGTTTAGCAGGGAACACTGAAGCTTTCTTT. This gives the protein CASSLAGNTEAFF.

J is TRBJ1-4 and V is TRBV9; no clear D gene. V lost 0 bases and J lost 8, with 14 bases in between. The germline gives CDR1 SGDLS, CDR2 YYNGEE. The CDR3 has 15 residues. The CDR3 coding sequence is TGTGCCAGCAGCGTAGGGGGAGGCTCAGGAGAAAAACTGTTTTTT. This translates into CASSVGGGSGEKLFF.

V is TRBV29-1 and J is TRBJ2-7; 12 bases are a match to TRBD1. Trimming took 5 bases from V and 4 from J; bases not matched to a gene: 6. Per the germline V gene, CDR1 is SQVTM and CDR2 is ANQGSEA. There are 14 residues in the CDR3. The CDR3 here is CSVMGQGAGYEQYF. The CDR3 nucleotides read TGCAGCGTTATGGGACAGGGGGCTGGGTACGAGCAGTACTTC.

The count of this clonotype is one. This sequence joins TRBV30 and TRBJ2-1; maybe TRBD2 (6 bases). Trimming pared 0 bases from V and 15 bases from J, leaving 12 bases between. Germline V gene data show CDR1 as GTSNPN and CDR2 as SVGIG (reference sequence). There are 11 residues in the CDR3. The CDR3 here is CAWSVGTGRFF. CDR3 bases: TGTGCCTGGAGTGTGGGTACCGGGAGGTTCTTC.

The V call is TRBV2, the J call TRBJ2-1; no firm D call. The CDR3 extends over 12 amino acids. Germline loops: CDR1 SNHLY, CDR2 FYNNEI. With 4 bases removed from V and 9 bases from J, the gap between germline ends came to 10 bases. This CDR3 is CASSGTRTEQFF. CDR3 nucleotide sequence: TGTGCCAGCAGTGGCACGCGCACTGAGCAGTTCTTC. The full variable domain, its missing parts supplied by reference TRBV2 and TRBJ2-1, is EPEVTQTPSHQVTQMGQEVILRCVPISNHLYFYWYRQILGQKVEFLVSFYNNEISEKSEIFDDQFSVERPDGSNFTLKIRSTKLEDSAMYFCASSGTRTEQFFGPGTRLTVL.

V is TRBV2 and J is TRBJ1-5; D is ambiguous. Deletions cut 2 bases from V and 7 bases from J, with 9 bases between. This CDR3 comprises 13 residues. The germline V gene has CDR1 SNHLY and CDR2 FYNNEI. The CDR3 DNA is TGTGCCAGCAGTGAATTGATTGGACAGCCCCAGCATTTT. Protein sequence: CASSELIGQPQHF.

The chain has TRBV29-1 and TRBJ2-1, with TRBD2 matching 10 bases. The CDR3 has 15 amino acids. The ends lost 7 bases at V and 3 bases at J; junction bases unmatched: 9. CDR1 is SQVTM, CDR2 ANQGSEA, per germline. CDR3 protein: CSGGTSAMGYNEQFF. CDR3 bases: TGCAGCGGTGGGACTAGCGCTATGGGCTACAATGAGCAGTTCTTC.

This chain joins TRBV5-1 and TRBJ2-1; 7 bases agree with TRBD2. The V and J ends lost 1 base and 4 bases, in that order; junction bases with no gene match: 5. CDR3 length equals 15 residues. Germline lookup yields CDR1 SGHRS and CDR2 YFSETQ. The CDR3 DNA is TGCGCCAGCAGCTTGAACGGGGGGATGTACAATGAGCAGTTCTTC. Its translation is CASSLNGGMYNEQFF.

The chain links TRBV27 to TRBJ2-7; 9 positions agree with TRBD1. Trimming at V came to 6 bases and at J to 2 bases, leaving 2 bases not matched to a gene. CDR3 length equals 13 residues. CDR1 is MNHEY and CDR2 is SMNVEV in the germline V gene (reference sequence). CDR3 DNA sequence: TGTGCCAGCAGGAGGACAGGGGCCTACGAGCAGTACGTC. Translating it yields CASRRTGAYEQYV.

The rearrangement joins TRBV5-4 to TRBJ2-1; 7 bases line up with TRBD2. The germline V gene has CDR1 SGHNT and CDR2 YYREEE (reference sequence). This CDR3 region has 15 residues. The ends lost 1 base at V and 6 bases at J; junction bases unmatched: 7. The CDR3 here is CASSLRGGRFNEQFF. For the CDR3, the DNA is TGTGCCAGCAGCTTGCGCGGGGGACGGTTCAATGAGCAGTTCTTC.

J is TRBJ2-5 and V is TRBV12-3 or TRBV12-4; D is perhaps TRBD1 (5 bases). The CDR3 covers 17 residues. Trimming pared 4 bases from V and 3 bases from J, leaving 21 bases between. In nucleotides, the CDR3 is TGTGCCAGCAGTTCCACCCAGGGTAGGGGATCAGAAGAGACCCAGTACTTC. As protein: CASSSTQGRGSEETQYF.

The V call is TRBV15, the J call TRBJ2-5, with D possibly TRBD2 on 6 matching bases. CDR3 length: 17 residues. Germline CDR1 reads LNHNV; CDR2 reads YYDKDF (reference sequence). V dropped 0 bases and J dropped 0 bases, with 14 bases sitting between them. CDR3 loop: CATSRDVAGLNQETQYF. CDR3 bases: TGTGCCACCAGCAGAGACGTTGCGGGGCTTAACCAAGAGACCCAGTACTTC.

CDR3 coding DNA: TGTGCCTGGAGGGCACAGGGGAACACCGGGGAGCTGTTTTTT. Residues: CAWRAQGNTGELFF. The chain combines TRBV30 with TRBJ2-2, with a possible D match to TRBD1 (6 bases). CDR3 length: 14 residues. The germline V gene encodes CDR1 GTSNPN and CDR2 SVGIG (reference sequence). V was clipped by 3 bases and J by 1 base, with 9 bases between them.

This clonotype was counted only a few times. This rearrangement joins TRBV9 to TRBJ2-1; tentatively, D is TRBD1 (6 bases). The germline V and J ends were trimmed by 4 bases and 2 bases, with 13 bases remaining between them. Germline CDR1 is SGDLS and CDR2 is YYNGEE. This CDR3 region has 15 residues. The CDR3 DNA sequence: TGTGCCAGCAGCTCCACAGGGAGCCCCTACAATGAGCAGTTCTTC. The encoded protein is CASSSTGSPYNEQFF.

The chain carries TRBV20-1 and TRBJ1-1; D is undetermined. V was clipped by 5 bases and J by 2 bases, with 12 bases between them. From germline, CDR1 is DFQATT and CDR2 SNEGSKA (reference sequence). The CDR3 has 13 residues. CDR3 region: CSAAKTSNTEAFF. The CDR3 bases are TGCAGTGCTGCAAAAACCTCAAACACTGAAGCTTTCTTT.

This chain joins TRBV20-1 and TRBJ1-1; D not resolved. The CDR3 extends over 11 amino acids. Germline V gives CDR1 DFQATT, CDR2 SNEGSKA (reference sequence). V was pared by 6 bases and J by 5 bases, with 10 bases between. This CDR3 reads CSAPEATEAFF. The CDR3 DNA reads TGCAGTGCCCCCGAGGCGACTGAAGCTTTCTTT.

CDR3 sequence: CASSERANTGELFF. CDR3 coding DNA: TGTGCCAGCAGTGAGCGCGCGAACACCGGGGAGCTGTTTTTT. This sequence joins TRBV9 and TRBJ2-2; D uncertain. The CDR3 has 14 amino acids. Germline V CDR1 and CDR2: SGDLS, YYNGEE. V lost 5 bases and J 0 bases, leaving 8 bases between the germline ends.

V and J are TRBV18 and TRBJ2-6; 12 bases are shared with TRBD1. This CDR3 is 18 amino acids long. The germline V gene has CDR1 KGHSH and CDR2 LQKENI. V was pared by 4 bases and J by 3 bases, with 7 bases of the junction left unmatched. CDR3 DNA: TGTGCCAGCTCACTTCAGGGACAGGGGGCAGGTGGGGCCAACGTCCTGACTTTC. The encoded protein is CASSLQGQGAGGANVLTF.

This clonotype was observed once. V usage is TRBV25-1 and J usage is TRBJ2-2, with D unresolved. The ends were cut back, 4 bases at V and 5 bases at J, with 8 bases in the middle. Germline V gene data show CDR1 as MGHDK and CDR2 as SYGVNS. The CDR3 covers 13 residues. The CDR3 is CASSGGWTGELFF. CDR3 DNA sequence: TGTGCCAGCAGTGGGGGTTGGACCGGGGAGCTGTTTTTT.

V usage is TRBV7-2 and J usage is TRBJ2-7, with 9 bases that match TRBD1. The CDR3 sequence is 13 residues long. Germline CDR1 is SGHTA and CDR2 is FQGNSA. The V segment lost 7 bases and the J segment 5 bases; nucleotides outside the gene matches: 6. CDR3 sequence: CASNLQGAHEQYF. DNA for the CDR3: TGTGCCAGCAACCTACAGGGGGCTCACGAGCAGTACTTC. Filled out from reference TRBV7-2 and TRBJ2-7, the complete variable domain reads GAGVSQSPSNKVTEKGKDVELRCDPISGHTALYWYRQSLGQGLEFLIYFQGNSAPDKSGLPSDRFSAERTGGSVSTLTIQRTQQEDSAVYLCASNLQGAHEQYFGPGTRLTVT.

V gene TRBV29-1 combines with J gene TRBJ2-1, with D unresolved. Germline-derived CDR1 and CDR2 are SQVTM and ANQGSEA. This CDR3 has 14 residues. Deletions cut 5 bases from V and 1 base from J, with 12 bases between. The CDR3 loop is CSVWQSLSYNEQFF. The CDR3 DNA is TGCAGCGTTTGGCAGAGTCTTTCCTACAATGAGCAGTTCTTC.

The genes are TRBV9 and TRBJ2-3; 13 bases fit TRBD2. J lost 7 bases, V lost 4 bases, and 6 bases had no gene match. Per germline, CDR1 SGDLS and CDR2 YYNGEE. This CDR3 spans 15 amino acids. Here the CDR3 DNA reads TGTGCCAGCAGCACTAGCGGGGGGGCGCCTAATACGCAGTATTTT. This codes for CASSTSGGAPNTQYF.

The gene calls are TRBV7-2 and TRBJ1-5; D uncertain. Germline CDR1 and CDR2: SGHTA and FQGNSA. Deletions cut 2 bases from V and 6 bases from J, with 8 bases between. This CDR3 spans 13 amino acids. The CDR3 sequence is CASSLKVAQPQHF. CDR3 nucleotides: TGTGCCAGCAGCTTAAAGGTGGCTCAGCCCCAGCATTTT.

The V call is TRBV20-1, the J call TRBJ2-5; the D gene could be TRBD1 or TRBD2 (5 bases each). Germline assignment: CDR1 DFQATT and CDR2 SNEGSKA (reference sequence). The CDR3 is 16 amino acids. Trimming stripped 1 base from V and 4 bases from J, with 19 bases between. The CDR3 DNA reads as TGCAGTGCTAGAGGGTTTAAAGGGGACCCCGGAGAGACCCAGTACTTC. Translating gives CSARGFKGDPGETQYF.

CDR3 amino acids: CSVDEGDNEQFF. The CDR3 DNA follows: TGCAGCGTTGATGAGGGAGACAATGAGCAGTTCTTC. V usage is TRBV29-1 and J usage is TRBJ2-1; tentative D call: TRBD2 (5 bases). The germline V gene encodes CDR1 SQVTM and CDR2 ANQGSEA. V was trimmed by 3 bases and J by 5 bases, leaving 8 bases between them. The CDR3 extends over 12 amino acids.

This chain links TRBV6-1 with TRBJ2-1; TRBD2 matches 7 bases. The CDR3 has 14 amino acids. CDR1 is MNHNS and CDR2 is SASEGT in the germline V gene. Unmatched junction bases numbered 6, after V lost 10 bases and J lost 0 bases. CDR3 sequence (DNA): TGTGCCATCCCGAGCGGGGCCTCCTACAATGAGCAGTTCTTC. This codes for CAIPSGASYNEQFF.